The entry that follows covers one T cell receptor beta chain sequence. This clonotype was seen ten or more times. Its target antigen remains unknown. There are no base qualities to consult, and no much larger clone falls within one base. This specimen comes from a study of identical twins (dated by TCRdb to about 2016). About the full investigation: To test whether fetal clonotypes persist, the study used deep sequencing on TCR alpha and beta repertoires from monozygotic twins, unrelated adults of various ages, and cord blood. Replicate twin experiments were performed at different times using different library preparation protocols to rule out contamination. Points the paper makes about the study in general: Abundant cord blood beta clonotypes had fewer insertions, young adult naive repertoires showed a similar but weaker trend, and memory repertoires showed no such trend. In monozygotic twins, recombination models systematically underestimated out-of-frame TCR alpha sharing, but the models matched the sharing seen between unrelated individuals. Zero-insertion analyses could be partly confounded by invariant T cells such as MAIT and iNKT, although diverse VJ usage argued against such confounding for most clonotypes. Out-of-frame TCR alpha sequences shared between twins showed an excess of low generation-probability sequences compared with coincidental sharing between unrelated individuals. Because the same donors could not be followed over many years, conclusions were based on cross-sectional statistical analysis. A weaker excess of twin sharing was found in beta out-of-frame sequences because the signal-to-noise ratio was lowered by fewer shared sequences.

Receptor amplification or capture employed 5' RACE. The instrument was an Illumina HiSeq 2000. Template switching introduced a universal primer binding site; the final cDNA contained a unique molecular identifier, enabling accurate counting of TCR cDNA molecules. Specific primers in the conserved constant-segment region were used to synthesize first-strand cDNA for TCR alpha and beta chains. Each cDNA library was double barcoded, with a SMART-Mk sample barcode plus Illumina barcodes, to control for contamination. TruSeq adapter sequences and Illumina sample barcodes were added in two successive PCR steps. Sequencing of the TCR alpha and beta cDNA libraries was done on the Illumina HiSeq platform using custom primers. In the source study's methods: MiGEC processed the raw reads to extract unique molecular identifiers, while MiXCR was used to determine the CDR3 positions. For each individual, recombination models were inferred using an EM algorithm with the repgenHMM and IGoR tools. Shared clonotype analysis was performed with the tcR package in R, normalizing sharing by the product of cloneset sizes. To study raw recombination without the effects of thymic and clonal selection, out-of-frame nonproductive sequences were analyzed. TCRdb took the public reads, trimmed them with fastp at Q25, ran MiXCR for clone calling and kept in-frame beta chains. Entries are consolidated by CDR3 protein sequence, retaining the most common genes and DNA. For this entry, the V and J calls and clone size follow TCRdb and not the study's own pipeline. Present in this sample are about 890,000 distinct CDR3 sequences, approximately 13% of which were seen just once. 1.5% to 2% of the sample rests with the top ten.

All donors were healthy Caucasians. The twin cohort comprised three pairs of female monozygotic twins, all aged about 18 to 30 years. Peripheral blood mononuclear cells were used as the source from which RNA for TCR libraries was isolated. CDR1 and CDR2 are drawn from the germline V gene (reference sequence): LGHDT, YNNKEL. Clipping removes 4 bases from V and 7 bases from J, with 7 as the unmatched junction base count. Taken from cysteine to phenylalanine, the CDR3 has 17 residues. Just the 51-base CDR3 DNA is kept, in frame starting at base 1. These data were also reused for a study on yellow fever vaccine responses in identical twins. Taken from the second paper: According to the authors, in identical twins the way T cells responded to vaccination appeared partly convergent and partly personalized. Focusing on identical twins, the study followed the T cell clones that responded to the vaccine, and did so with precision.

This receptor chain uses TRBV3-1 and TRBJ2-1, and TRBD2 aligns with 16 junction nucleotides. The receptor comes from a woman aged 18-30 years in good health. Material for sequencing was PBMCs. This receptor carries the CDR3 CASSRGLAGGLGNEQFF. The sequenced DNA: TGTGCCAGCAGCCGGGGACTAGCGGGAGGGCTCGGGAATGAGCAGTTCTTC.